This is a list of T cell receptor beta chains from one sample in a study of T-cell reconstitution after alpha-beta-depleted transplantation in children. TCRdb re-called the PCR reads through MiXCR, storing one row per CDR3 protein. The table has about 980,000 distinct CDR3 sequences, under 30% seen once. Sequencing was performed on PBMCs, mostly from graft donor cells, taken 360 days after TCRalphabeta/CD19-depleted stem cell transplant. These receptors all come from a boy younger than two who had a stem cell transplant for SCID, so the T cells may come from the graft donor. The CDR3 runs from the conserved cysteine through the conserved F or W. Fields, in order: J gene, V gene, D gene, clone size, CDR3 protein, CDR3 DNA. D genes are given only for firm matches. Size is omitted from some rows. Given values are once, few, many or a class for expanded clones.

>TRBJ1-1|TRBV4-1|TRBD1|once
CASSLRQGAAFF
TGCGCCAGCAGCCTAAGACAGGGAGCGGCTTTCTTT
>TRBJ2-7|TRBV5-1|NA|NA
CASSFWTGRDEQYF
TGCGCCAGCAGCTTCTGGACAGGGAGGGACGAGCAGTACTTC
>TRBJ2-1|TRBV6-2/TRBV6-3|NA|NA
CASSYSASRQAGNEQFF
TGTGCCAGCAGTTACTCGGCTAGCCGACAAGCTGGCAATGAGCAGTTCTTC
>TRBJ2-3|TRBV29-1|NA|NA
CSVALGHPTDTQYF
TGCAGCGTTGCACTTGGCCACCCCACAGATACGCAGTATTTT
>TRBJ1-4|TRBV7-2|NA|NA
CASSSYTGATNEKLFF
TGTGCCAGCAGCTCCTACACGGGAGCTACTAATGAAAAACTGTTTTTT
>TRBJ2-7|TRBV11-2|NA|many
CASSPLTDSILEQYF
TGTGCCAGCAGCCCCCTAACGGACAGCATCCTCGAGCAGTACTTC
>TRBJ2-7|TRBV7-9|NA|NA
CASSLAKRQISYEQYF
TGTGCCAGCAGCTTAGCGAAACGACAGATCAGCTACGAGCAGTACTTC
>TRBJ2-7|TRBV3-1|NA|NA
CASSQVLDRYYEQYF
TGTGCCAGCAGCCAAGTGCTTGACAGATACTACGAGCAGTACTTC
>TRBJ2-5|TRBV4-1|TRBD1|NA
CASSQVPGQGKETQYF
TGCGCCAGCAGCCAAGTTCCCGGACAGGGGAAGGAGACCCAGTACTTC
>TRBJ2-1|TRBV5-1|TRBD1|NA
CASSADRGLGYNEQFF
TGCGCCAGCAGCGCGGACAGGGGGCTGGGGTACAATGAGCAGTTCTTC
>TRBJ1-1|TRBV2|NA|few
CASLLGTEAFF
TGTGCCAGCCTGTTGGGCACTGAAGCTTTCTTT
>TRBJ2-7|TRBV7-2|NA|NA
CASSSVRRGAHEQYF
TGTGCCAGCAGCTCAGTCCGACGGGGGGCCCACGAGCAGTACTTC
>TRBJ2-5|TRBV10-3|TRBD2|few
CAISEHPGLAVFGTQYF
TGTGCCATCAGTGAACATCCGGGACTAGCGGTATTTGGGACCCAGTACTTC
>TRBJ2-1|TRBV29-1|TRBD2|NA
CSVQAGLNNEQFF
TGCAGCGTTCAAGCGGGGCTCAACAATGAGCAGTTCTTC
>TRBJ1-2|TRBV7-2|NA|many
CASSLGGRGQLYGYTF
TGTGCCAGCAGCTTAGGGGGTAGGGGACAACTATATGGCTACACCTTC
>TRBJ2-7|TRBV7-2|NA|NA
CASSLGWDLSSYEQYF
TGTGCCAGCAGCTTAGGGTGGGACTTAAGCTCCTACGAGCAGTACTTC
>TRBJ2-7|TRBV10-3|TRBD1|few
CAISLDRGSYEQYF
TGTGCCATCAGCTTGGACAGGGGAAGCTACGAGCAGTACTTC
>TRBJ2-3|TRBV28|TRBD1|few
CASSSGTGTQYF
TGTGCCAGCAGTTCAGGGACAGGGACGCAGTATTTT
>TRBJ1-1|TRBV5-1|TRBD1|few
CASRPTGGITEAFF
TGCGCCAGCCGTCCGACAGGGGGTATCACTGAAGCTTTCTTT
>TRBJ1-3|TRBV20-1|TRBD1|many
CSARTGGHTIYF
TGCAGTGCCAGGACAGGAGGACACACCATATATTTT
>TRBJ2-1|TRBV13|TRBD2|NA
CASSLGGIAGASYNEQFF
TGTGCCAGCAGCTTAGGGGGGATAGCGGGGGCCTCCTACAATGAGCAGTTCTTC
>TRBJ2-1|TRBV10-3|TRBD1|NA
CAISRTGTSYNEQFF
TGTGCCATCAGCCGGACAGGGACCTCCTACAATGAGCAGTTCTTC
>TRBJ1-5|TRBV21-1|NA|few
CASRRQEHSNQPQHF
TGTGCCAGCAGGCGACAGGAGCATAGCAATCAGCCCCAGCATTTT